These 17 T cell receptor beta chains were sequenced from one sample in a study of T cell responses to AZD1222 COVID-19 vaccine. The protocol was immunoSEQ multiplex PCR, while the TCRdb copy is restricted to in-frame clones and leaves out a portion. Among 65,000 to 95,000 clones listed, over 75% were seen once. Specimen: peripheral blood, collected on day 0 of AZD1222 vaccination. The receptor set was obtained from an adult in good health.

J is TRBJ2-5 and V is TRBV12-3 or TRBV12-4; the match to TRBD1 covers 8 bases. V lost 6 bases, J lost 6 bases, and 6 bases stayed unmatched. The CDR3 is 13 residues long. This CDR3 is CASRTGGVQTQYF. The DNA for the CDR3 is TGTGCCAGCAGAACAGGGGGTGTACAGACCCAGTACTTC.

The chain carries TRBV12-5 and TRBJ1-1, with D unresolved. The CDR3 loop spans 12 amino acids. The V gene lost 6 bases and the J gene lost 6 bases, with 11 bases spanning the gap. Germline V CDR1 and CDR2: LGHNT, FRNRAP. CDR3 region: CASGLDVPEAFF. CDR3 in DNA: TGTGCTAGTGGCCTGGACGTTCCTGAAGCTTTCTTT.

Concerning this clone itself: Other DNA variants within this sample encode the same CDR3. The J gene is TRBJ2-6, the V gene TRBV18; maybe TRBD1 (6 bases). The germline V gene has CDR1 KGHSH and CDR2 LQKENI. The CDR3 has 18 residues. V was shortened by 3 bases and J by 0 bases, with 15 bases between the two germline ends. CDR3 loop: CASSPATGPRSGANVLTF. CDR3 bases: TGTGCCAGCTCACCGGCGACAGGTCCCCGCTCTGGGGCCAACGTCCTGACTTTC.

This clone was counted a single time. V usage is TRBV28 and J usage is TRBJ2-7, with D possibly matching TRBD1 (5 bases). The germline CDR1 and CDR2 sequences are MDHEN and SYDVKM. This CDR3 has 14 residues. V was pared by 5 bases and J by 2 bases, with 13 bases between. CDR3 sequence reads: CASSKYRTTYEQYF. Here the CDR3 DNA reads TGTGCCAGCAGTAAATACAGGACAACCTACGAGCAGTACTTC.

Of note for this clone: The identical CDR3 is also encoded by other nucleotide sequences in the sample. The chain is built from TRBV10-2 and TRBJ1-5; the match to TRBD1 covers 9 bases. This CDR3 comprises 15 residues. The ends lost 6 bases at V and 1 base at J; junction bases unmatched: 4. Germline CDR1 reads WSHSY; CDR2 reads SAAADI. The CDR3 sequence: CASSRTGESNQPQHF. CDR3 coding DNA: TGCGCCAGCAGCCGGACAGGGGAAAGCAATCAGCCCCAGCATTTT.

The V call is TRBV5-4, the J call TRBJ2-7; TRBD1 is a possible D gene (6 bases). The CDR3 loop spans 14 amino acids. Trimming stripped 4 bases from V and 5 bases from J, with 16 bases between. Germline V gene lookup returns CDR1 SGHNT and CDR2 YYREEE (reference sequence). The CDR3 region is CASSPASDRNEQYF. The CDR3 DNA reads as TGTGCCAGCAGCCCCGCCTCCGACAGGAACGAGCAGTACTTC.

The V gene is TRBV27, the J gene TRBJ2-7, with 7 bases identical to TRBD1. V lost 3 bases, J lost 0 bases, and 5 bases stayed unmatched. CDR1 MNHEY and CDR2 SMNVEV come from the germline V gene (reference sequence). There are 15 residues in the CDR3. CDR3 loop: CASSFRQGLSYEQYF. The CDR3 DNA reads TGTGCCAGCAGTTTCCGACAGGGCCTCTCCTACGAGCAGTACTTC.

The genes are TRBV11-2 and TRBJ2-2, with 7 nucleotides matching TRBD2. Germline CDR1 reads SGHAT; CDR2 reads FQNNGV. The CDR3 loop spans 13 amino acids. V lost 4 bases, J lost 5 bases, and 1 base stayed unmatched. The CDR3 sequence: CASSSGLTGELFF. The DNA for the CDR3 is TGTGCCAGCAGCTCGGGACTAACCGGGGAGCTGTTTTTT.

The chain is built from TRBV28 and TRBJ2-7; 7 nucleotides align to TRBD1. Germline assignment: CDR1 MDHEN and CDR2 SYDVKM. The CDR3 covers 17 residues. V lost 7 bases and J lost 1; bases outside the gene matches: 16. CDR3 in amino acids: CASTLLKGAKGSYEQYF. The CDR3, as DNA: TGTGCCAGCACCCTGTTGAAGGGGGCAAAAGGATCCTACGAGCAGTACTTC.

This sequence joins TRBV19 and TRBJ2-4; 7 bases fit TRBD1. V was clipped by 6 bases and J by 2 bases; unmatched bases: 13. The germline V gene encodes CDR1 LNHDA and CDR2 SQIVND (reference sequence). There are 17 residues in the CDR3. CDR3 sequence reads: CASSRLQGEGSKNIQYF. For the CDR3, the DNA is TGTGCCAGTAGCAGACTCCAGGGGGAAGGGTCCAAAAACATTCAGTACTTC.

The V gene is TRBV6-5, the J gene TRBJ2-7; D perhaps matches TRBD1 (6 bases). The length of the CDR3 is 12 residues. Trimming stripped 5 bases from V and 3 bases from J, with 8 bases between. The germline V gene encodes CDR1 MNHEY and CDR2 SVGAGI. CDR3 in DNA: TGTGCCAGCAGTCGGACAGTCTACGAGCAGTACTTC. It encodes CASSRTVYEQYF.

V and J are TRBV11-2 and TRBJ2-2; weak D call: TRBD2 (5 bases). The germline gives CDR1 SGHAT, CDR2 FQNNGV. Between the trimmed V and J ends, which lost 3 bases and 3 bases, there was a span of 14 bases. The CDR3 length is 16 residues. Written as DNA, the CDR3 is TGTGCCAGCAGCTTTAGGCGGACTCCCTACACCGGGGAGCTGTTTTTT. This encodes CASSFRRTPYTGELFF.

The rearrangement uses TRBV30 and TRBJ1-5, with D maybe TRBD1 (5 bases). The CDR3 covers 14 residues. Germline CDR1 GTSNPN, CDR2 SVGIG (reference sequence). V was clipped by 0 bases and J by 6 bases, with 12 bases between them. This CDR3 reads CAWSVGRDAQPQHF. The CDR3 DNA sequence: TGTGCCTGGAGTGTCGGCAGGGACGCTCAGCCCCAGCATTTT.

The chain's CDR3 is CASRAGRSFSYEQYF. Here the CDR3 DNA reads TGCGCCAGCAGGGCTGGACGGTCGTTCTCCTACGAGCAGTACTTC. This chain connects TRBV10-2 to TRBJ2-7; D remains ambiguous. Trimming left V 6 bases short and J 0 bases short, with 15 bases between. This CDR3 is 15 amino acids long. Germline-derived CDR1 and CDR2 are WSHSY and SAAADI.

This chain's CDR3 is CAWTPRGVAYEQYF. In nucleotides, the CDR3 is TGTGCCTGGACTCCACGAGGAGTAGCCTACGAGCAGTACTTC. The chain carries TRBV30 and TRBJ2-7; D is uncertain. The V gene's germline CDR1 is GTSNPN and CDR2 SVGIG (reference sequence). Trimming shortened V by 4 bases and J by 2 bases, and 15 bases separated the two germline ends. This CDR3 is built from 14 residues.

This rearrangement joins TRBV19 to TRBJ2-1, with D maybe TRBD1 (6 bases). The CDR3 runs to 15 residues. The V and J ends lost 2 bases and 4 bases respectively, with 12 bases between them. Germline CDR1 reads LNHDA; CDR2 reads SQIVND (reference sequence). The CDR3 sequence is CASSITGLGYNEQFF. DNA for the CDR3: TGTGCCAGTAGTATAACAGGGCTTGGGTACAATGAGCAGTTCTTC.

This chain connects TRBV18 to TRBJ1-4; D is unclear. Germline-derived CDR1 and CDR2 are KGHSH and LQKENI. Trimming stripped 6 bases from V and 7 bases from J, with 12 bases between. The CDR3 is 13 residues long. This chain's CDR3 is CASSIGEGEKLFF. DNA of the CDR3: TGTGCCAGCTCTATTGGTGAGGGTGAAAAACTGTTTTTT. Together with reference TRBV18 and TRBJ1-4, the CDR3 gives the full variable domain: NAGVMQNPRHLVRRRGQEARLRCSPMKGHSHVYWYRQLPEEGLKFMVYLQKENIIDESGMPKERFSAEFPKEGPSILRIQQVVRGDSAAYFCASSIGEGEKLFFGSGTQLSVL.